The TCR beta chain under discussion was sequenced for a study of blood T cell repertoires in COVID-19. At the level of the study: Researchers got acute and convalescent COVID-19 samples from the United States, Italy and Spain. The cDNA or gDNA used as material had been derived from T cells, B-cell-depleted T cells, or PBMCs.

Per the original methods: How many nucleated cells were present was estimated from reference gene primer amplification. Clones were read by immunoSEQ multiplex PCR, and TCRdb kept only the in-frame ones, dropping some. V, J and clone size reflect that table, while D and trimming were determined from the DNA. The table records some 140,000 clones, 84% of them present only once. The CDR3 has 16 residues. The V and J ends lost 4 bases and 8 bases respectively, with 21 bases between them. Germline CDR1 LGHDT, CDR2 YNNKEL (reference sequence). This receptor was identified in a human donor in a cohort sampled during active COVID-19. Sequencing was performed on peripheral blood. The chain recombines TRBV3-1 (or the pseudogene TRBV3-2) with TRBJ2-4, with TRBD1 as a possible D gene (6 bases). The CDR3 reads CASSPRRRTAGDIQYF. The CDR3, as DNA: TGTGCCAGCAGCCCTCGACGGAGGACCGCAGGGGACATTCAGTACTTC.